This TCR beta chain was captured by sequencing in a study of CD8+CD57+ T cells in acquired aplastic anemia. The V end was cut by 6 bases, the J end by 6 bases, with 12 bases between. The CDR3 extends over 13 amino acids. Genomic DNA, the template, was used for profiling of the TCR beta VDJ and CDR3. In TCRdb, the reads were re-called with MiXCR into one record per CDR3 protein. The table includes 150,000 to 200,000 distinct CDR3 sequences, 64% detected once. The sample consisted of sorted CD4+, CD8+, or CD8+CD57+ T cells (not recorded which) from PBMCs. The clonotype comes from a human donor with severe aplastic anemia or a healthy control (not recorded which). The V and J genes are TRBV12-3 or TRBV12-4 and TRBJ2-1; TRBD2 might be the D (6 bases). The CDR3, as DNA: TGTGCCAGCAGCGTGAGTAGCGGCAATGAGCAGTTCTTC. Translating it yields CASSVSSGNEQFF.